A single sample gave rise to the 9 T cell receptor beta chains below, sequenced in a study of blood T cell repertoires in COVID-19. Measured with immunoSEQ multiplex PCR; TCRdb has only the in-frame clones, and not every one. The table lists around 250,000 clones, about 80% of them singletons. The sequenced sample was peripheral blood. The receptors shown here come from a woman aged 80 or older with acute or convalescent COVID-19.

The chain is built from TRBV7-2 and TRBJ1-3, with no clear D. There are 13 residues in the CDR3. Trimming cost V 1 base and J 4 bases, with 5 bases left between them. The germline V gene has CDR1 SGHTA and CDR2 FQGNSA. CDR3 amino acids: CASSLDPGNTIYF. The CDR3 DNA reads TGTGCCAGCAGCTTAGATCCAGGAAACACCATATATTTT.

This clone has more than one count but fewer than ten. This chain links TRBV10-1 with TRBJ2-1; 10 nucleotides match TRBD2. This CDR3 is built from 19 residues. Per germline, CDR1 WNHNN and CDR2 SYGVQD (reference sequence). The V gene end was trimmed by 5 bases and the J gene end by 1 base; junction bases not matched to a gene: 14. CDR3 in amino acids: CASSHLGLAGECSYNEQFF. CDR3 in DNA: TGCGCCAGCAGTCACTTAGGGCTAGCGGGAGAATGTTCCTACAATGAGCAGTTCTTC.

J is TRBJ1-2 and V is TRBV2; a weak D match, TRBD1 (6 bases). Per the germline V gene, CDR1 is SNHLY and CDR2 is FYNNEI. The CDR3 consists of 13 residues. Trimming pared 5 bases from V and 8 bases from J, leaving 15 bases between. The CDR3 reads CASSQSYRDGYTF. The DNA of the CDR3 is TGTGCCAGCAGTCAATCATACAGGGACGGCTACACCTTC. Full variable domain (outside the CDR3, taken from reference TRBV2 and TRBJ1-2): EPEVTQTPSHQVTQMGQEVILRCVPISNHLYFYWYRQILGQKVEFLVSFYNNEISEKSEIFDDQFSVERPDGSNFTLKIRSTKLEDSAMYFCASSQSYRDGYTFGSGTRLTVV.

The chain combines TRBV29-1 with TRBJ1-1, with D hard to call. The CDR3 length is 14 residues. Germline-derived CDR1 and CDR2 are SQVTM and ANQGSEA. Trimming pared 6 bases from V and 6 bases from J, leaving 20 bases between. In DNA, the CDR3 is TGCAGCGTGCATTACTCGACTGTCCTACCTGAAGCTTTCTTT. Amino acids: CSVHYSTVLPEAFF.

DNA of the CDR3: TGTGCCAGCAGCGGAGGACACCCGTCAACTAATGAAAAACTGTTTTTT. Translating gives CASSGGHPSTNEKLFF. The chain carries TRBV9 and TRBJ1-4, with D possibly matching TRBD1 (5 bases). This CDR3 is built from 16 residues. V was pared by 3 bases and J by 0 bases, with 12 bases between. Per the germline V gene, CDR1 is SGDLS and CDR2 is YYNGEE.

V is TRBV18 and J is TRBJ2-4; 10 bases agree with TRBD1. The CDR3 covers 16 residues. Germline V gene lookup returns CDR1 KGHSH and CDR2 LQKENI. The V and J ends lost 3 bases and 6 bases, in that order; junction bases with no gene match: 8. The CDR3 nucleotides are TGTGCCAGCTCACCGACAGGGGGCGCGGCGGGAAACATTCAGTACTTC. It translates to CASSPTGGAAGNIQYF.

The genes are TRBV27 and TRBJ1-5; weak D call: TRBD1 (5 bases). Trimming cost V 6 bases and J 4 bases, with 13 bases left between them. The germline V gene has CDR1 MNHEY and CDR2 SMNVEV (reference sequence). CDR3 length: 14 amino acids. The DNA for the CDR3 is TGTGCCAGCAGCCCAAATCGGGGGAATCAGCCCCAGCATTTT. It specifies CASSPNRGNQPQHF.

The chain joins TRBV30 to TRBJ2-3; 7 bases are a match to TRBD2. Germline CDR1 GTSNPN, CDR2 SVGIG (reference sequence). CDR3 length: 14 residues. Trimming took 4 bases from V and 1 from J; bases not matched to a gene: 5. CDR3 DNA sequence: TGTGCCTGGATTGCGGGAGAAGGCACAGATACGCAGTATTTT. Its translation is CAWIAGEGTDTQYF.

A few counts support this clone. The chain uses TRBV11-2 and TRBJ2-7; 9 bases are shared with TRBD2. V trimming: 2 bases; J trimming: 2 bases; junction bases outside the gene matches: 7. The germline gives CDR1 SGHAT, CDR2 FQNNGV. This CDR3 is built from 16 residues. In nucleotides, the CDR3 is TGTGCCAGCAGCTTATCATCGGCGGGAGGGCCCTACGAGCAGTACTTC. Encoded protein: CASSLSSAGGPYEQYF.